This T cell receptor beta chain was sequenced during a study of T cells in Graves' hyperthyroidism and ophthalmopathy. Study details: The authors collected peripheral blood at initial diagnosis, before any treatment. Overall study findings and caveats: Also found in blood were most expanded thyroid clonotypes above 0.001.

The sample holds a few counts of this clonotype. The antigen is unknown. Disease duration was under 3 months in the ophthalmopathy patients, who also had a Clinical Activity Score of at least 3 and a NOSPECS grade of at least 4. Uncontrolled infection, other autoimmune disease, pregnancy or lactation led to exclusion. RNA transcripts provided the source from which TCR beta CDR3 regions were amplified. During a first-round RT-PCR of the TCR CDR3, the HTBI primer set was used. TCRdb reanalysed the multiplex PCR reads using MiXCR and keeps one entry per CDR3 protein. The data show 640,000 or so distinct CDR3 sequences, with 11% to 15% seen just once and 7.1% held by the top ten. Germline V gene data show CDR1 as MNHNS and CDR2 as SASEGT. The CDR3 length is 15 residues. V lost 4 bases to trimming and J lost 2 bases; unmatched junction nucleotides: 7.

The chain recombines TRBV6-1 with TRBJ2-5; 7 nucleotides match TRBD1. The sequence came from a woman aged 18-35 years with Graves' ophthalmopathy. The sample was blood. The CDR3 loop reads CASSAEQGQQETQYF. For the CDR3, the DNA is TGTGCCAGCAGTGCGGAACAGGGACAGCAAGAGACCCAGTACTTC.